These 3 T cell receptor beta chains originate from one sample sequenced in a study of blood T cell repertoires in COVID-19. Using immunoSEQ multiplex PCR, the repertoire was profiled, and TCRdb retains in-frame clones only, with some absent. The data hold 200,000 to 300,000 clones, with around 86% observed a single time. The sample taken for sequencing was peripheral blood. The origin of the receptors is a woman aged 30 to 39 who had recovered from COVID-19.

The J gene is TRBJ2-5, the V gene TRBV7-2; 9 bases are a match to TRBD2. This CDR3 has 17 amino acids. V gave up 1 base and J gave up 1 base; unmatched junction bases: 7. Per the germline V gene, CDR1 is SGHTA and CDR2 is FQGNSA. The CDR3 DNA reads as TGTGCCAGCAGCTTAGGGGTTCTAGCGGGAATCCAAGAGACCCAGTACTTC. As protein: CASSLGVLAGIQETQYF.

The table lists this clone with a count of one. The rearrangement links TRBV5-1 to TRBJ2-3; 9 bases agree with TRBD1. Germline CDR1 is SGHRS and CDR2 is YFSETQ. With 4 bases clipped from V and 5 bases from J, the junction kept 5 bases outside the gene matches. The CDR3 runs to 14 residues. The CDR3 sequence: CASSIDRGGDTQYF. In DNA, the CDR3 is TGCGCCAGCAGCATTGACAGGGGGGGAGATACGCAGTATTTT.

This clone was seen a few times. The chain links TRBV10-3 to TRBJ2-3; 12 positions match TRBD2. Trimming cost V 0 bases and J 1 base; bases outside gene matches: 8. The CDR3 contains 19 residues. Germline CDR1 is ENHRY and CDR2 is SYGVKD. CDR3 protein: CAISESALAGGPGTDTQYF. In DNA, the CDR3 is TGTGCCATCAGTGAGTCGGCGCTAGCGGGGGGGCCGGGCACAGATACGCAGTATTTT.